This T cell receptor (beta chain) was sequenced for a study of blood T cell repertoires in COVID-19 (dated by TCRdb to 2020 to 2022). Notes on the research overall: The collaborator samples originated in the United States, Italy and Spain and spanned the acute and convalescent phases of COVID-19. Samples were obtained from the ongoing ImmuneRACE study (first 160 participants) and from approximately 1,200 subjects provided by 6 global collaborators. Sample metadata almost always included a de-identified subject ID, COVID-19 status, age in years and sex. Where available, HLA class I and class II types were obtained from metadata supplied by the sample provider rather than from assay-based typing. A freely available public database, intended as a resource for researchers studying the immune response to SARS-CoV-2, is where the repertoires were released. Deeply sampled blood TCRbeta repertoires from subjects exposed to, actively infected with, or recovered from COVID-19 were included in the dataset. The prospective study material was composed of cDNA or gDNA derived from T cells, B-cell-depleted T cells, or PBMCs. The paper as a whole reports these results and caveats: The amount of clinical and demographic metadata varied by source and participant and was provided uncurated.

The immunoSEQ Assay, a bias-controlled multiplex PCR, was used to amplify TCRbeta CDR3 regions from genomic DNA. The study's processing was this. Within the assay, amplification of reference gene primers was used to estimate how many nucleated cells each sample contained. Sequence reads were collapsed and filtered to measure the absolute abundance of every unique TCRbeta CDR3 rearrangement. For each sample, productive Simpson clonality was calculated as the square root of Simpson's diversity index over productive rearrangements. What TCRdb holds here is the immuneACCESS table cut down to in-frame rearrangements. Part of the clones is not present; checked against another copy, under half of the missing clones reflect an unresolved V gene, and the others are unexplained. Clonal size and the V and J genes are those of that table, whereas D and trimming came from the DNA. This sample has fewer than 300,000 clones in its table, and around 90% of those were observed once. In total, the top ten clones hold 0.9% to 1.2% of the sample.

Participants in the prospective study were aged about 18 to 95 years, lived in over 20 United States geographic areas, and enrolled through a virtual design. Cohort assignment in the prospective study relied on participant-reported clinical history from a screening survey and a study questionnaire. Recovered participants in ImmuneRACE Cohort 3 were defined as having two consecutive negative NP/OP PCR tests, clearance from a healthcare professional, or resolution of symptoms. Each participant in the prospective study had whole blood, serum and a nasopharyngeal or oropharyngeal swab collected by mobile phlebotomists. Participants in the prospective study had the option to provide additional blood draws and questionnaires over a 2-month period. Blood samples from the prospective study were shipped frozen or at room temperature prior to DNA extraction. As for this clone: The antigen it recognizes is unknown. Per-base quality was not reported, and no clone a single base away is much larger than it.

Looking up the germline V gene yields CDR1 SGDLS and CDR2 YYNGEE. The CDR3 runs 15 residues from the cysteine to the phenylalanine. Of the read, only the CDR3 DNA is kept; its 45 bases are in frame from base 1. V gives up 5 bases and J gives up 2 bases, and the segment between their germline ends measures 16 bases. This receptor was obtained from a woman in her 30s who had recovered from COVID-19. The chain joins TRBV9 to TRBJ2-5; TRBD1 is a weak D gene call, 6 bases matching. The source material was PBMCs or T cells enriched from blood (not recorded which). The DNA sequence follows: TGTGCCAGCAGTTCCCGGACAGATCTTCAAGAGACCCAGTACTTC. Its protein is CASSSRTDLQETQYF.